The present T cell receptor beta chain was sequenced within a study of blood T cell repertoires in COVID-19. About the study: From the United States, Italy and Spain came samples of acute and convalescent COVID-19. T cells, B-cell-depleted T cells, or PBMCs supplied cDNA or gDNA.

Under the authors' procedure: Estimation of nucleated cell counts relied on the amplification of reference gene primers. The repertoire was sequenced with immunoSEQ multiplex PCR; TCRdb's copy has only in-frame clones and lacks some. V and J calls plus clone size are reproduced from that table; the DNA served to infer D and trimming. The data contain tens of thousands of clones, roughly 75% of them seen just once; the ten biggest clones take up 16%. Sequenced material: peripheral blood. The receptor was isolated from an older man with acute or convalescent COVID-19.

The CDR3 nucleotides are TGCGCCAGCAGCTTGAACAGGGCGGCAGATACGCAGTATTTT. Translating gives CASSLNRAADTQYF. The chain employs TRBV5-1 and TRBJ2-3; a possible D gene is TRBD1 (6 bases). The V end was cut by 1 base, the J end by 4 bases, with 10 bases between. CDR1 is SGHRS and CDR2 is YFSETQ in the germline V gene. The length of the CDR3 is 14 residues.